The 32 T cell receptor beta chains below all came from one sample that was sequenced in a study of blood T cell repertoires in COVID-19. TCRdb's copy holds only in-frame clones and misses some; the assay was immunoSEQ multiplex PCR. Of roughly 200,000 clones listed, 70% to 85% are singletons. What was sequenced was peripheral blood. Source of these receptors: a man in his forties or fifties who had recovered from COVID-19.

The chain recombines TRBV27 with TRBJ2-4; 11 bases match TRBD2. CDR1 is MNHEY, CDR2 SMNVEV, per germline (reference sequence). The J segment lost 7 bases and the V segment lost 7 bases, leaving 12 bases of the junction unmatched. This CDR3 spans 16 amino acids. CDR3 nucleotide sequence: TGTGCCAGCACCCTAGTAGCGGGAGGGCCGGGGAACATTCAGTACTTC. As protein: CASTLVAGGPGNIQYF.

The CDR3 DNA reads TGCAGCGTTGATTGGGAAGGGGCCAATGAGCAGTTCTTC. Translation: CSVDWEGANEQFF. This rearrangement joins TRBV29-1 to TRBJ2-1, with D maybe TRBD1 (5 bases). The CDR3 has 13 residues. Germline-derived CDR1 and CDR2 are SQVTM and ANQGSEA. V was trimmed by 3 bases and J by 6 bases, leaving 12 bases between them.

This chain connects TRBV11-2 to TRBJ2-1, with TRBD2 matching over 13 bases. This CDR3 is 19 amino acids long. Trimming removed 1 base from V and 3 bases from J; junction bases left unmatched: 9. CDR1 SGHAT and CDR2 FQNNGV come from the germline V gene. The CDR3 DNA follows: TGTGCCAGCAGCTTAGGCCGTAAACTAGCGGGAGGGAGCTACAATGAGCAGTTCTTC. This encodes CASSLGRKLAGGSYNEQFF.

The rearrangement joins TRBV21-1 to TRBJ1-3; the table's D call, TRBD1, was not checked against the DNA. TRBV21-1 is an annotated pseudogene. This CDR3 contains 19 residues. CDR3: CASSILRDRGPISGNTIYF. The DNA for the CDR3 is TGTGCCAGCAGCATACTTCGGGACAGGGGCCCGATCTCTGGAAACACCATATATTTT.

The rearrangement uses TRBV10-1 and TRBJ2-1; the match to TRBD1 covers 9 bases. Germline V lookup: CDR1 WNHNN, CDR2 SYGVQD (reference sequence). The CDR3 runs to 15 residues. V shed 6 bases and J 5 bases; nucleotides not matched to a gene: 8. The CDR3 nucleotides read TGCGCCAGCAGGGCCGAAGGGACAGGGCACAATGAGCAGTTCTTC. This translates into CASRAEGTGHNEQFF.

The CDR3 nucleotides read TGCGCCAGCAGCTACCGTAACAGGGGAAGAAACTATGGCTACACCTTC. Translation gives CASSYRNRGRNYGYTF. The gene calls are TRBV5-1 and TRBJ1-2; TRBD1 agrees at 7 bases. V lost 3 bases and J lost 2; bases outside the gene matches: 10. The CDR3 is 16 residues long. Germline assignment: CDR1 SGHRS and CDR2 YFSETQ.

This clone was detected once. The chain joins TRBV4-1 to TRBJ2-7, with TRBD1 as a possible D gene (6 bases). The V end lost 6 bases, the J end lost 4 bases, and 19 bases lay between the germline ends. CDR3 size: 15 residues. The germline V gene has CDR1 MGHRA and CDR2 YSYEKL. CDR3 sequence: CASSNPAGRGYEQYF. The CDR3 DNA sequence: TGCGCCAGCAGTAACCCGGCGGGCAGGGGATACGAGCAGTACTTC.

The rearrangement links TRBV16 to TRBJ1-1; a weak D match, TRBD1 (6 bases). V lost 5 bases, J lost 3 bases, and 10 bases lay in between. The CDR3 spans 13 residues. Germline V gene lookup returns CDR1 KGHSY and CDR2 FQNENV. CDR3 sequence reads: CASSWTVYTEAFF. The CDR3 DNA reads as TGTGCCAGCAGCTGGACAGTTTACACTGAAGCTTTCTTT.

The chain links TRBV6-5 to TRBJ1-1, with TRBD1 matching 8 bases. V gave up 6 bases and J gave up 6 bases; unmatched junction bases: 6. Germline V gene data show CDR1 as MNHEY and CDR2 as SVGAGI. The CDR3 has 13 residues. In DNA form, the CDR3 reads TGTGCCAGCAGCCTGGACAGGGACGCTGAAGCTTTCTTT. As protein: CASSLDRDAEAFF.

The genes are TRBV6-6 and TRBJ1-4; TRBD1 matches at 8 bases. Per germline, CDR1 MNHNY and CDR2 SVGAGI (reference sequence). The CDR3 length is 14 residues. The J segment lost 8 bases and the V segment lost 6 bases, leaving 8 bases of the junction unmatched. CDR3 bases: TGTGCCAGCAGCCCTGGACAGGGTAGGGAAAAACTGTTTTTT. Protein: CASSPGQGREKLFF.

In this sample, this clone is medium-sized. The chain recombines TRBV19 with TRBJ1-5; 8 bases agree with TRBD1. Germline loops: CDR1 LNHDA, CDR2 SQIVND (reference sequence). This CDR3 region has 14 residues. The trim removed 6 bases at V and 4 bases at J, leaving 5 bases unmatched. For the CDR3, the DNA is TGTGCCAGTAGATTACAGGGGGATAATCAGCCCCAGCATTTT. Amino acid sequence: CASRLQGDNQPQHF.

The chain has TRBV6-6 and TRBJ2-7; TRBD1 matches at 7 bases. J lost 4 bases, V lost 6 bases, and 9 bases had no gene match. The germline CDR1 and CDR2 sequences are MNHNY and SVGAGI (reference sequence). The CDR3 contains 14 residues. CDR3 sequence reads: CASRTQGNRYEQYF. CDR3 nucleotide sequence: TGTGCCAGCAGAACACAGGGGAACCGTTACGAGCAGTACTTC.

CDR3 bases: TGTGCCAGCAGCCGAGGACATGGCCCCTCCTACGAGCAGTACTTC. This translates into CASSRGHGPSYEQYF. The rearrangement links TRBV6-5 to TRBJ2-7; D may be TRBD1 (5 bases). The germline CDR1 and CDR2 sequences are MNHEY and SVGAGI. CDR3 length equals 15 residues. Trimming removed 6 bases at V and 0 bases at J, with 15 bases between.

The rearrangement links TRBV27 to TRBJ2-7; TRBD1 agrees at 7 bases. Germline V lookup: CDR1 MNHEY, CDR2 SMNVEV (reference sequence). The CDR3 is 15 amino acids. The J segment lost 3 bases and the V segment lost 3 bases, leaving 8 bases of the junction unmatched. CDR3 DNA: TGTGCCAGCAGTTTTAGAGGGGGCGCGGGCTACGAGCAGTACTTC. Protein product: CASSFRGGAGYEQYF.

The CDR3 coding sequence is TGTGCCAGCACTGGGGGGGGCCTCTCTGGAAACACCATATATTTT. As protein: CASTGGGLSGNTIYF. The rearrangement links TRBV6-5 to TRBJ1-3; weak D call: TRBD1 (6 bases). Trimming cost V 7 bases and J 0 bases, with 13 bases left between them. Germline values: CDR1 MNHEY, CDR2 SVGAGI. CDR3 size: 15 residues.

Written as DNA, the CDR3 is TGCGCCAGCAGCTTTACTGGGACAGACGGAGGCTACACCTTC. It is translated as CASSFTGTDGGYTF. V and J are TRBV5-1 and TRBJ1-2; 7 nucleotides line up with TRBD1. The germline CDR1 and CDR2 sequences are SGHRS and YFSETQ. With 2 bases clipped from V and 8 bases from J, the junction kept 9 bases outside the gene matches. The CDR3 is 14 residues long.

The chain has TRBV21-1 and TRBJ1-5; no DNA check was done on the table's D call, TRBD1. TRBV21-1 is described as a pseudogene. CDR3 length: 14 residues. The CDR3 region is CASNPPRGQFAQHF. In DNA, the CDR3 is TGTGCCAGCAACCCCCCGAGAGGACAGTTCGCCCAGCATTTT.

The chain couples TRBV10-2 to TRBJ1-4; D remains ambiguous. The CDR3 has 13 amino acids. Trimming took off 4 bases at V and 5 bases at J, with 8 bases between the two ends. Germline lookup yields CDR1 WSHSY and CDR2 SAAADI. DNA for the CDR3: TGCGCCAGCAGTGGAAGCGAGAATGAAAAACTGTTTTTT. It codes for CASSGSENEKLFF.

The chain employs TRBV30 and TRBJ1-5; 8 positions agree with TRBD1. The CDR3 consists of 14 residues. V lost 5 bases to trimming and J lost 3 bases; unmatched junction nucleotides: 6. Germline assignment: CDR1 GTSNPN and CDR2 SVGIG (reference sequence). The CDR3 sequence: CAWQGAYPNQPQHF. CDR3 in DNA: TGTGCCTGGCAGGGGGCTTATCCCAATCAGCCCCAGCATTTT.

The chain links TRBV7-9 to TRBJ2-2, with a weak D call TRBD2 (6 bases). CDR3 size: 14 residues. V was clipped by 5 bases and J by 6 bases, with 13 bases between them. CDR1 SEHNR and CDR2 FQNEAQ come from the germline V gene (reference sequence). CDR3 sequence: CASSIGTFSGELFF. In DNA form, the CDR3 reads TGTGCCAGCAGCATAGGGACTTTTTCCGGGGAGCTGTTTTTT.

This clone appeared a single time. The chain recombines TRBV9 with TRBJ2-3; 10 bases line up with TRBD1. The germline V gene has CDR1 SGDLS and CDR2 YYNGEE. The junction had 13 bases not matched to a gene; V was cut back by 0 bases and J by 9 bases. The CDR3 extends over 17 amino acids. The DNA of the CDR3 is TGTGCCAGCAGCGTAGGGGGAAAGGGGACAGGGGCGCACACGCAGTATTTT. Translation gives CASSVGGKGTGAHTQYF.

The chain recombines TRBV7-2 with TRBJ1-5; D is possibly TRBD1 (5 bases). Per the germline V gene, CDR1 is SGHTA and CDR2 is FQGNSA. V gave up 5 bases and J gave up 3 bases, with 14 bases separating them. The CDR3 loop spans 15 amino acids. The CDR3 sequence: CASSLVSDNNQPQHF. DNA of the CDR3: TGTGCCAGCAGCCTAGTATCGGACAACAATCAGCCCCAGCATTTT.

The chain recombines TRBV5-1 with TRBJ2-5, with 9 bases fitting TRBD2. The V gene end was trimmed by 0 bases and the J gene end by 1 base; junction bases not matched to a gene: 1. The CDR3 covers 15 residues. Germline V gives CDR1 SGHRS, CDR2 YFSETQ. The CDR3 here is CASSLGLAVQETQYF. The CDR3 DNA sequence: TGCGCCAGCAGCTTGGGACTAGCGGTCCAAGAGACCCAGTACTTC. Based on the CDR3 plus reference TRBV5-1 and TRBJ2-5, the full variable domain is KAGVTQTPRYLIKTRGQQVTLSCSPISGHRSVSWYQQTPGQGLQFLFEYFSETQRNKGNFPGRFSGRQFSNSRSEMNVSTLELGDSALYLCASSLGLAVQETQYFGPGTRLLVL.

The chain has TRBV15 and TRBJ2-6; tentatively, D is TRBD2 (5 bases). This CDR3 contains 14 residues. Trimming took 8 bases from V and 0 from J, leaving 8 bases between them. Germline CDR1 LNHNV, CDR2 YYDKDF (reference sequence). Here the CDR3 reads CATRGFSGANVLTF. Written as DNA, the CDR3 is TGTGCCACCCGAGGGTTCTCTGGGGCCAACGTCCTGACTTTC. Supplemented by reference TRBV15 and TRBJ2-6, the full variable domain reads DAMVIQNPRYQVTQFGKPVTLSCSQTLNHNVMYWYQQKSSQAPKLLFHYYDKDFNNEADTPDNFQSRRPNTSFCFLDIRSPGLGDTAMYLCATRGFSGANVLTFGAGSRLTVL.

V and J are TRBV7-2 and TRBJ1-6, with 7 bases matching TRBD1. Germline V lookup: CDR1 SGHTA, CDR2 FQGNSA. The J segment lost 7 bases and the V segment lost 5 bases, leaving 11 bases of the junction unmatched. CDR3 length: 16 residues. CDR3 sequence: CASSPQGGGGNSPLHF. CDR3 DNA sequence: TGTGCCAGCAGCCCCCAGGGGGGCGGCGGAAATTCACCCCTCCACTTT.

The rearrangement joins TRBV29-1 to TRBJ2-3; 10 positions match TRBD2. Germline CDR1 is SQVTM and CDR2 is ANQGSEA. V lost 3 bases and J lost 10; bases outside the gene matches: 4. The CDR3 has 12 amino acids. CDR3 sequence: CSVEASGSAQYF. The CDR3 nucleotides read TGCAGCGTTGAGGCTAGCGGGAGCGCGCAGTATTTT.

The CDR3 loop reads CASSPGTTRADTQYF. CDR3 nucleotide sequence: TGTGCCAGCAGCCCCGGGACTACGAGGGCAGATACGCAGTATTTT. The chain recombines TRBV7-8 with TRBJ2-3, with 7 bases matching TRBD2. The CDR3 consists of 15 residues. After removal of 5 bases from V and 4 bases from J, the junction contained 9 bases not matched to a gene. Germline V gene sequence: CDR1 SGHVS, CDR2 FQNEAQ.

The chain links TRBV7-2 to TRBJ1-1; the match to TRBD1 covers 8 bases. The CDR3 runs 13 residues. Germline values: CDR1 SGHTA, CDR2 FQGNSA. J was trimmed by 5 bases and V by 4 bases; bases with no gene match: 3. This CDR3 is CASSSRGRTEAFF. The CDR3 nucleotides are TGTGCCAGCAGCTCCAGGGGGCGGACTGAAGCTTTCTTT.

The rearrangement joins TRBV7-6 to TRBJ2-2; 8 nucleotides line up with TRBD1. Germline values: CDR1 SGHVS, CDR2 FNYEAQ. The junction had 4 bases not matched to a gene; V was cut back by 4 bases and J by 6 bases. The CDR3 has 14 amino acids. The CDR3 region has the DNA TGTGCCAGCAGCTCCGGGACAGGATCCGGGGAGCTGTTTTTT. Translating it yields CASSSGTGSGELFF.

V and J are TRBV2 and TRBJ1-6, with D unclear. Per germline, CDR1 SNHLY and CDR2 FYNNEI. V was clipped by 0 bases and J by 9 bases, with 9 bases between them. This CDR3 has 14 amino acids. The CDR3 bases are TGTGCCAGCAGTGAAGCGATTACAGCTTCACCCCTCCACTTT. This encodes CASSEAITASPLHF.

This chain uses TRBV19 with TRBJ1-1, with D possibly matching TRBD1 (5 bases). The V and J ends lost 11 bases and 2 bases respectively, with 12 bases between them. Germline V gene data show CDR1 as LNHDA and CDR2 as SQIVND (reference sequence). The CDR3 spans 12 residues. In nucleotides, the CDR3 is TGTGCCGCCCAGGGTTACAACACTGAAGCTTTCTTT. Translating gives CAAQGYNTEAFF.

This chain links TRBV7-8 with TRBJ2-2; the D gene is possibly TRBD1 (6 bases). Germline loops: CDR1 SGHVS, CDR2 FQNEAQ. The CDR3 sequence is 15 residues long. V dropped 3 bases and J dropped 3 bases, with 11 bases sitting between them. Here the CDR3 DNA reads TGTGCCAGCAGCTTGAACAGGGCGGACACCGGGGAGCTGTTTTTT. This encodes CASSLNRADTGELFF. Full variable domain (outside the CDR3, taken from reference TRBV7-8 and TRBJ2-2): GAGVSQSPRYKVAKRGQDVALRCDPISGHVSLFWYQQALGQGPEFLTYFQNEAQLDKSGLPSDRFFAERPEGSVSTLKIQRTQQEDSAVYLCASSLNRADTGELFFGEGSRLTVL.